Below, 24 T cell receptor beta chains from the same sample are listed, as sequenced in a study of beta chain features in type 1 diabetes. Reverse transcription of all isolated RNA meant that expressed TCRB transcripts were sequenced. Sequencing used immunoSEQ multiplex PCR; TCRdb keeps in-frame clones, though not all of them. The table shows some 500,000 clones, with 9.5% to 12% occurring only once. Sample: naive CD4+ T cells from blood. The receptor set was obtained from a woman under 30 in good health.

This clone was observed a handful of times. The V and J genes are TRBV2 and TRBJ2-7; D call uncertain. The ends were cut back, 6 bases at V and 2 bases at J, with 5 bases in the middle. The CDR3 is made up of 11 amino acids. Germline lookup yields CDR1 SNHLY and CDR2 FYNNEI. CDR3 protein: CASRITYEQYV. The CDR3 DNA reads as TGTGCCAGCAGGATCACCTACGAGCAGTACGTC.

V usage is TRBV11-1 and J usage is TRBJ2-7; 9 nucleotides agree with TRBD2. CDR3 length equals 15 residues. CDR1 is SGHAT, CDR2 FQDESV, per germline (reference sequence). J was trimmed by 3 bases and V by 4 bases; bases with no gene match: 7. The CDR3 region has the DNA TGTGCCAGCAGCTCCCGGACTAGCGCGAGCTACGAGCAGTACTTC. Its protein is CASSSRTSASYEQYF.

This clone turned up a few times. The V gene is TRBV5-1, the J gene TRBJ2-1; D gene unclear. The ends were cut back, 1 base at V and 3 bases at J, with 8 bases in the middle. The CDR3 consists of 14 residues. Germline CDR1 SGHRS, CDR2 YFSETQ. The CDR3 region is CASSLIAYYNEQFF. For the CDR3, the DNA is TGCGCCAGCAGCTTGATTGCCTACTACAATGAGCAGTTCTTC.

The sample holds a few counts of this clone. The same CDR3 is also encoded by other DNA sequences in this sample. CDR3 coding DNA: TGTGCCAGCAGCGGGGACAGGGGCTACAATGAGCAGTTCTTC. Its protein product is CASSGDRGYNEQFF. The rearrangement joins TRBV5-4 to TRBJ2-1, with 10 bases identical to TRBD1. The V and J ends lost 4 bases and 3 bases, in that order; junction bases with no gene match: 1. Germline V gene sequence: CDR1 SGHNT, CDR2 YYREEE (reference sequence). This CDR3 has 14 amino acids. The full variable domain, its missing parts supplied by reference TRBV5-4 and TRBJ2-1, is ETGVTQSPTHLIKTRGQQVTLRCSSQSGHNTVSWYQQALGQGPQFIFQYYREEENGRGNFPPRFSGLQFPNYSSELNVNALELDDSALYLCASSGDRGYNEQFFGPGTRLTVL.

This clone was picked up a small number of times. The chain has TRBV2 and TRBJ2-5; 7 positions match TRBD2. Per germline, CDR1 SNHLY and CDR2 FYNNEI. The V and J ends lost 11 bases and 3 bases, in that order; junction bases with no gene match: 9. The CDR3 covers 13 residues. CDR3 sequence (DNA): TGTGCCGGCGGGGACTACCTCAAAGAGACCCAGTACTTC. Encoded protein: CAGGDYLKETQYF.

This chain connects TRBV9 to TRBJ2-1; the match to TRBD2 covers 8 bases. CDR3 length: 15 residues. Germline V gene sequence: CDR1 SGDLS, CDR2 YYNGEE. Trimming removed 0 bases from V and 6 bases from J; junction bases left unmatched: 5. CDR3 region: CASSVGLAGINEQFF. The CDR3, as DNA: TGTGCCAGCAGCGTAGGTTTAGCGGGAATCAATGAGCAGTTCTTC. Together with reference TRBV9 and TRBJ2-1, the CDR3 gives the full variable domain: DSGVTQTPKHLITATGQRVTLRCSPRSGDLSVYWYQQSLDQGLQFLIQYYNGEERAKGNILERFSAQQFPDLHSELNLSSLELGDSALYFCASSVGLAGINEQFFGPGTRLTVL.

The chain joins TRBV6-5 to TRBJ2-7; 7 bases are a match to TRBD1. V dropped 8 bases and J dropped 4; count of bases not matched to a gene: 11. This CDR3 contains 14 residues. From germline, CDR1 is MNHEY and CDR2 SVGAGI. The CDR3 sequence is CASAGRDSRYEQYV. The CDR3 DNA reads TGTGCCAGCGCGGGTCGGGACAGCCGTTACGAGCAGTACGTC.

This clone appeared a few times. The CDR3 region is CSVGGGTGELFF. The DNA for the CDR3 is TGCAGCGTTGGAGGGGGCACCGGGGAGCTGTTTTTT. This chain joins TRBV29-1 and TRBJ2-2; D is perhaps TRBD1 (6 bases). CDR3 length equals 12 residues. CDR1 is SQVTM, CDR2 ANQGSEA, per germline. V dropped 4 bases and J dropped 4 bases, with 7 bases sitting between them.

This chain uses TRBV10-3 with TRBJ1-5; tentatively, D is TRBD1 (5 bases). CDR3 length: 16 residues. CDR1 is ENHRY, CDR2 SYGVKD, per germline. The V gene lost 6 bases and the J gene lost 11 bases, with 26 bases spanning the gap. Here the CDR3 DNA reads TGTGCCATCAGAGGAAGGGCCACTTCGTTAATCAGGGCCCAGCATTTT. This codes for CAIRGRATSLIRAQHF.

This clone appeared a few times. CDR3 sequence: CASSLARDSSSYEQYV. The DNA of the CDR3 is TGTGCCAGCAGCTTAGCCCGGGACTCCAGCTCCTACGAGCAGTACGTC. This chain connects TRBV7-3 to TRBJ2-7, with a tentative D call TRBD2 (6 bases). Germline V CDR1 and CDR2: SGHTA, FQGTGA. V was pared by 2 bases and J by 0 bases, with 14 bases between. This CDR3 comprises 16 residues.

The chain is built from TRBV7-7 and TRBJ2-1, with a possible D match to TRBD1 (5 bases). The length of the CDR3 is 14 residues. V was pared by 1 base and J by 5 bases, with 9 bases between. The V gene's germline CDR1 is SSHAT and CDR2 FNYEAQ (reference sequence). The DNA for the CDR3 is TGTGCCAGCAGCTTAGACGCAGGGAACAATGAGCAGTTCTTC. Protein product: CASSLDAGNNEQFF.

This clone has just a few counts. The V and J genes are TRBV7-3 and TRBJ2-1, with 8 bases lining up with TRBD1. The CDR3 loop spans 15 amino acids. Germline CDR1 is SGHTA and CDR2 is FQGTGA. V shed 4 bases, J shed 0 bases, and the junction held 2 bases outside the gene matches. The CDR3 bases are TGTGCCAGCAGCTCTACAGGGGGCTCCTACAATGAGCAGTTCTTC. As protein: CASSSTGGSYNEQFF.

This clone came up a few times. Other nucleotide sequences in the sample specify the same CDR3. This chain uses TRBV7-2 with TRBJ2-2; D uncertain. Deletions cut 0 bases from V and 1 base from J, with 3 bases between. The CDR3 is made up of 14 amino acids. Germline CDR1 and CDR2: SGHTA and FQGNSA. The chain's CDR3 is CASSLARNTGELFF. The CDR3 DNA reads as TGTGCCAGCAGCTTAGCCAGGAACACCGGGGAGCTGTTTTTT.

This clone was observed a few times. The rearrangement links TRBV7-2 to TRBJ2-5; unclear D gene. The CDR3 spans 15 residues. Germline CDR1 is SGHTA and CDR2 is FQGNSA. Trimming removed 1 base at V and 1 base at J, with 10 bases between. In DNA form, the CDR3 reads TGTGCCAGCAGCTTAGTAGAGTGGGGCCAAGAGACCCAGTACTTC. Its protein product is CASSLVEWGQETQYF.

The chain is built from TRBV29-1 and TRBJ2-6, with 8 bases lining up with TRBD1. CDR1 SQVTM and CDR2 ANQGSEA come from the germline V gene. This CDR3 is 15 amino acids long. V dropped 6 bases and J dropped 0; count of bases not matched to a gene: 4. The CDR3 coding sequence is TGCAGCGTGACAGGGGTTGGCTCTGGGGCCAACGTCCTGACTTTC. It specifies CSVTGVGSGANVLTF.

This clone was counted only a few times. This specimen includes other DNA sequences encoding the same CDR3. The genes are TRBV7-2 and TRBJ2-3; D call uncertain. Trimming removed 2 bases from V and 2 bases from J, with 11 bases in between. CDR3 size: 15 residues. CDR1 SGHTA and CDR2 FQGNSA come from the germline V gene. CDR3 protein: CASSLSGINTDTQYF. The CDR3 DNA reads TGTGCCAGCAGCTTATCTGGGATTAACACAGATACGCAGTATTTT.

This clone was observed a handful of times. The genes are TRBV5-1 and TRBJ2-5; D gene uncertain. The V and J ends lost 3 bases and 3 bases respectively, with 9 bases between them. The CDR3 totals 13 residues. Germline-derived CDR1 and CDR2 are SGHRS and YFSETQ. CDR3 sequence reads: CASSWSSEETQYF. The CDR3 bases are TGCGCCAGCAGCTGGTCCAGCGAAGAGACCCAGTACTTC.

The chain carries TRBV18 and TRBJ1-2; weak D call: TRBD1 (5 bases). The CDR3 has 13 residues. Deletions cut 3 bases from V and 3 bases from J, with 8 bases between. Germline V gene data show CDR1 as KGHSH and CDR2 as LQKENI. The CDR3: CASSPDSYYGYTF. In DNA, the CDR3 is TGTGCCAGCTCACCCGACAGCTACTATGGCTACACCTTC.

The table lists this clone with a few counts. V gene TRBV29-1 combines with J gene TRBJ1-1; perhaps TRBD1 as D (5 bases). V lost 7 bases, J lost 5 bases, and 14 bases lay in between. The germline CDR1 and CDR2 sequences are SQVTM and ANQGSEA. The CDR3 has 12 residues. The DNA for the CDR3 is TGCAGCGCGGGGGGAGGCAGAACTGAAGCTTTCTTT. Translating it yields CSAGGGRTEAFF. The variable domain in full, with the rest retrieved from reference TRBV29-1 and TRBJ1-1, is SAVISQKPSRDICQRGTSLTIQCQVDSQVTMMFWYRQQPGQSLTLIATANQGSEATYESGFVIDKFPISRPNLTFSTLTVSNMSPEDSSIYLCSAGGGRTEAFFGQGTRLTVV.

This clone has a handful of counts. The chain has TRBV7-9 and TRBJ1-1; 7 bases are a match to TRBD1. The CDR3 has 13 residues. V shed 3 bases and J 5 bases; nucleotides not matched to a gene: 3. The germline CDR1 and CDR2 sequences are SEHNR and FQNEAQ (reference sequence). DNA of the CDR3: TGTGCCAGCAGCTTCCCCAGGGGGACTGAAGCTTTCTTT. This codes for CASSFPRGTEAFF.

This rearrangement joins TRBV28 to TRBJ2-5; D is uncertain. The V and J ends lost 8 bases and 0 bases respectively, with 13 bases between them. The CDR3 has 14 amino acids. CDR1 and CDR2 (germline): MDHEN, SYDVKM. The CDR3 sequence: CASRRWLYQETQYF. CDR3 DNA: TGTGCCAGCCGTCGGTGGCTTTACCAAGAGACCCAGTACTTC. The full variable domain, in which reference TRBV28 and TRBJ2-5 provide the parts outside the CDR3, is DVKVTQSSRYLVKRTGEKVFLECVQDMDHENMFWYRQDPGLGLRLIYFSYDVKMKEKGDIPEGYSVSREKKERFSLILESASTNQTSMYLCASRRWLYQETQYFGPGTRLLVL.

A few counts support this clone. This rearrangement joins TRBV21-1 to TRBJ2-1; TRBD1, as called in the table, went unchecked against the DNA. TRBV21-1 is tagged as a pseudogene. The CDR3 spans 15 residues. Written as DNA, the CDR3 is TGTGCCAGCAGCGACACAGGGATAAAGAACAATGAGCAGTTCTTC. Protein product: CASSDTGIKNNEQFF.

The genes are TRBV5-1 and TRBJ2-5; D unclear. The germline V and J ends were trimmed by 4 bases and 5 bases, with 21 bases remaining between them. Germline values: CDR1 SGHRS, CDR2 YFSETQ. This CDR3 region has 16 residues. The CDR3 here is CASSPAPLAGAETQYF. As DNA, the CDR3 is TGCGCCAGCAGCCCGGCACCCTTAGCCGGAGCGGAGACCCAGTACTTC.

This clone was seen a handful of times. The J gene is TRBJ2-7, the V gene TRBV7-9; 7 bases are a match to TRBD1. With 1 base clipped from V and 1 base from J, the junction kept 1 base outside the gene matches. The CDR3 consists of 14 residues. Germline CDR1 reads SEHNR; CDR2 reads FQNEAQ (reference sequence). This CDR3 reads CASSLGRGSYEQYV. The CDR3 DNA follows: TGTGCCAGCAGCTTAGGCAGGGGGTCCTACGAGCAGTACGTC.